The 10 T cell receptor beta chains presented below share a single source sample, sequenced in a study of T cell repertoires in cytomegalovirus infection. From the reads, TCRdb called clonotypes with MiXCR, one entry per CDR3 protein. The top ten hold approximately 30% of the sample, which has roughly 180,000 distinct CDR3 sequences, about 30% seen once. The specimen sequenced was PBMCs. The receptors were sampled from a human donor in good health (CMV status not recorded). Some clones in this sample may be carry-over from other donors' samples.

The rearrangement links TRBV5-4 to TRBJ2-7; D gene unclear. The CDR3 is 15 residues long. Germline V gene lookup returns CDR1 SGHNT and CDR2 YYREEE (reference sequence). With 6 bases removed from V and 2 bases from J, the gap between germline ends came to 18 bases. The chain's CDR3 is CASTISAAGPYEQYF. The CDR3 DNA is TGTGCCAGCACGATCAGCGCGGCCGGACCCTACGAGCAGTACTTC. The complete variable domain, with remaining parts taken from reference TRBV5-4 and TRBJ2-7, reads ETGVTQSPTHLIKTRGQQVTLRCSSQSGHNTVSWYQQALGQGPQFIFQYYREEENGRGNFPPRFSGLQFPNYSSELNVNALELDDSALYLCASTISAAGPYEQYFGPGTRLTVT.

CDR3 sequence: CASSLQGGGDNEQFF. The CDR3 DNA reads TGTGCCAGCAGCTTACAGGGGGGAGGCGACAATGAGCAGTTCTTC. This sequence joins TRBV7-2 and TRBJ2-1; tentatively, D is TRBD1 (7 bases). The germline V gene encodes CDR1 SGHTA and CDR2 FQGNSA. V dropped 2 bases and J dropped 5 bases, with 13 bases sitting between them. CDR3 size: 15 residues.

The chain has TRBV6-5 and TRBJ2-7; 9 bases agree with TRBD1. The germline CDR1 and CDR2 sequences are MNHEY and SVGAGI. The CDR3 contains 17 residues. V shed 5 bases and J 7 bases; nucleotides not matched to a gene: 18. The CDR3 protein is CASSAVGVWTGVGEQYF. CDR3 nucleotides: TGTGCCAGCAGTGCCGTAGGCGTTTGGACAGGGGTGGGGGAGCAGTACTTC.

The chain recombines TRBV6-5 with TRBJ2-5; 7 nucleotides align to TRBD1. This CDR3 is 14 amino acids long. Germline V CDR1 and CDR2: MNHEY, SVGAGI. Trimming took 4 bases from V and 5 from J; bases not matched to a gene: 7. CDR3 coding DNA: TGTGCCAGCAGTTTCGCTGACAGGGATGAGACCCAGTACTTC. It encodes CASSFADRDETQYF.

The rearrangement links TRBV19 to TRBJ1-5; D is unclear. This CDR3 spans 14 amino acids. The germline CDR1 and CDR2 sequences are LNHDA and SQIVND (reference sequence). The V end was cut by 6 bases, the J end by 3 bases, with 12 bases between. The CDR3 sequence: CASSPGRDNQPQHF. DNA of the CDR3: TGTGCCAGTAGCCCTGGACGGGACAATCAGCCCCAGCATTTT.

This clonotype was recorded at least ten times. The junction differs from germline at one of its ends, possibly a read error. This chain connects TRBV5-1 to TRBJ2-2, with D perhaps TRBD1 or TRBD2 (5 bases each). CDR1 is SGHRS and CDR2 is YFSETQ in the germline V gene. The CDR3 is 14 amino acids. The CDR3: CASSLDRNTGELFF. The CDR3 DNA follows: TGTGCTAGCAGCTTAGACAGAAACACCGGGGAGCTGTTTTTT.

This clonotype was counted ten times or more. The chain has TRBV7-6 and TRBJ2-3; D not certain. Germline assignment: CDR1 SGHVS and CDR2 FNYEAQ. V was pared by 4 bases and J by 0 bases, with 11 bases between. The CDR3 extends over 15 amino acids. The CDR3 DNA reads as TGTGCCAGCAGCTCCCCTGGGCAGAGCACAGATACGCAGTATTTT. It is translated as CASSSPGQSTDTQYF. Looking up the rest from reference TRBV7-6 and TRBJ2-3 gives the full variable domain: GAGVSQSPRYKVTKRGQDVALRCDPISGHVSLYWYRQALGQGPEFLTYFNYEAQQDKSGLPNDRFSAERPEGSISTLTIQRTEQRDSAMYRCASSSPGQSTDTQYFGPGTRLTVL.

V usage is TRBV5-1 and J usage is TRBJ2-5; 11 nucleotides line up with TRBD2. Per the germline V gene, CDR1 is SGHRS and CDR2 is YFSETQ. Unmatched junction bases numbered 4, after V lost 5 bases and J lost 4 bases. This CDR3 comprises 14 residues. The CDR3 loop reads CASSPTSGVETQYF. For the CDR3, the DNA is TGCGCCAGCAGTCCGACTAGCGGGGTAGAGACCCAGTACTTC.

This clonotype has only a few counts. V is TRBV27 and J is TRBJ2-7; no clear D. The V gene's germline CDR1 is MNHEY and CDR2 SMNVEV (reference sequence). V lost 1 base, J lost 2 bases, and 12 bases lay in between. This CDR3 contains 15 residues. CDR3 residues: CASSLLGRDTYEQYF. The CDR3 bases are TGTGCCAGCAGTTTATTAGGAAGAGATACCTACGAGCAGTACTTC.

CDR3 bases: TGTGCCAGCAGCCTGACAGCGATTGAGCAGTTCTTC. Translated: CASSLTAIEQFF. J is TRBJ2-1 and V is TRBV14; TRBD1 might be the D (5 bases). Between the trimmed V and J ends, which lost 4 bases and 9 bases, there was a span of 10 bases. The CDR3 extends over 12 amino acids. Germline values: CDR1 SGHDN, CDR2 FVKESK. The full variable domain, in which reference TRBV14 and TRBJ2-1 provide the parts outside the CDR3, is EAGVTQFPSHSVIEKGQTVTLRCDPISGHDNLYWYRRVMGKEIKFLLHFVKESKQDESGMPNNRFLAERTGGTYSTLKVQPAELEDSGVYFCASSLTAIEQFFGPGTRLTVL.